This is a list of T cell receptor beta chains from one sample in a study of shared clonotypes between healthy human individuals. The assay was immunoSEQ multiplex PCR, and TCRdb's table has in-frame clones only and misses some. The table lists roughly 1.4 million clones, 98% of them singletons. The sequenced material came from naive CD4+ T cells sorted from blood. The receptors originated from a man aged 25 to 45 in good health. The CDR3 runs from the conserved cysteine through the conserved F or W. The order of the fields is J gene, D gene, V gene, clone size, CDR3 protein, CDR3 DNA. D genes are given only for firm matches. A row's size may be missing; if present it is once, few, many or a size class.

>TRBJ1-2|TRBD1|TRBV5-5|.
CASSSGQTNYGYTF
TGTGCCAGCAGCTCGGGACAGACTAACTATGGCTACACCTTC
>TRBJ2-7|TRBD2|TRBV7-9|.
CASSSRREEGQYF
TGTGCCAGCAGCTCCAGGCGGGAGGAAGGGCAGTACTTC
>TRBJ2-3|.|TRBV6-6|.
CASLSGVGSDTQYF
TGTGCCAGCCTTAGCGGAGTTGGATCAGATACGCAGTATTTT
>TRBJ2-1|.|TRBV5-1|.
CASSSSGTPPNEQFF
TGCGCCAGCAGCTCTTCCGGGACACCTCCCAATGAGCAGTTCTTC
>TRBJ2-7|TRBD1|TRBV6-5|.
CASSGTGVYEQYF
TGTGCCAGCAGTGGGACAGGGGTGTACGAGCAGTACTTC
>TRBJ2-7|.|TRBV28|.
CASNEGSNYEQYF
TGTGCCAGCAACGAGGGTTCAAACTACGAGCAGTACTTC
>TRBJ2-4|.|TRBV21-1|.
CASLPSTGTFILAKNIQYF
TGTGCCAGCTTACCCTCGACAGGGACTTTCATTCTAGCCAAAAACATTCAGTACTTC
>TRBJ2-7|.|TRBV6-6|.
CASTRGTGSYEQYF
TGTGCCAGCACTAGAGGGACTGGCTCCTACGAGCAGTACTTC
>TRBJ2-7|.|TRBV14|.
CASSQGLGIPPYEQYF
TGTGCCAGCAGCCAAGGTCTCGGGATTCCGCCCTACGAGCAGTACTTC
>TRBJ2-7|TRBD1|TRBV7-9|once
CASSSSGTAYEQYF
TGTGCCAGCAGCTCGTCCGGGACAGCCTACGAGCAGTACTTC
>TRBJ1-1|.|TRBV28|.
CASSLTSTEAFF
TGTGCCAGCAGTTTGACCAGCACTGAAGCTTTCTTT
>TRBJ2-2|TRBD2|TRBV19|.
CASTPAGREGSGELFF
TGTGCCAGTACCCCTGCGGGGCGGGAGGGCTCCGGGGAGCTGTTTTTT
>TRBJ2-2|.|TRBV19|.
CASSYRVEAGELFF
TGTGCCAGTAGTTACAGGGTGGAGGCCGGGGAGCTGTTTTTT
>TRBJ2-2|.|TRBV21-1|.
CASILCINWGYTGELFF
TGTGCCAGCATCCTTTGTATAAACTGGGGGTACACCGGGGAGCTGTTTTTT
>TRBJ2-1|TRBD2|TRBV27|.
CASSPGLAGGSYNEQFF
TGTGCCAGCAGCCCGGGACTAGCGGGAGGATCGTACAATGAGCAGTTCTTC
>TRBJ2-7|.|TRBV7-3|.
CASSPTRATTYEQYF
TGTGCCAGCAGTCCCACCCGGGCAACCACCTACGAGCAGTACTTC
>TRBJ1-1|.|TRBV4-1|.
CASSQETRTAFF
TGCGCCAGCAGCCAAGAAACAAGGACAGCTTTCTTT
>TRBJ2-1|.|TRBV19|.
CASSMVRGSNEQFF
TGTGCCAGTAGTATGGTCCGGGGCTCCAATGAGCAGTTCTTC
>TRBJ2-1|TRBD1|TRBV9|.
CASTSLGSGQNYNEQFF
TGTGCCAGCACCTCTTTGGGGTCGGGACAGAATTACAATGAGCAGTTCTTC
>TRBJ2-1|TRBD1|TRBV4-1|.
CASSQAQLTGSNFGQFF
TGCGCCAGCAGCCAAGCGCAACTGACAGGGAGCAATTTTGGGCAGTTCTTC
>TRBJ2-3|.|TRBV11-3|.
CASSLDGSTDTQYF
TGTGCCAGCAGCTTAGATGGCTCCACAGATACGCAGTATTTT
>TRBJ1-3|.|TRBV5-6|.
CASEDSYSGNTIYF
TGTGCCAGCGAAGACAGCTACTCTGGAAACACCATATATTTT
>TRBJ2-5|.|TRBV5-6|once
CASSPVGRGIETQYF
TGTGCCAGCAGCCCCGTGGGGAGAGGGATAGAGACCCAGTACTTC
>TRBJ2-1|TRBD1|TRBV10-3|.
CAIRPGGSYNEQFF
TGTGCCATCAGGCCAGGGGGTTCCTACAATGAGCAGTTCTTC